This T cell receptor beta chain stems from a study of response to subunit inactivated influenza vaccine. TCRdb reanalysed the RT-PCR reads using MiXCR and keeps one entry per CDR3 protein. The data hold fewer than 600,000 distinct CDR3 sequences, with more than 7% observed a single time. As regards this clonotype: Its antigen is unidentified.

J gave up 10 bases and V 3 bases, and 9 bases lay outside the gene matches. Germline CDR1 is GTSNPN and CDR2 is SVGIG (reference sequence). This CDR3 contains 14 residues. Study results and caveats: The authors offered the suggestion that each seasonal influenza vaccination recruits few new T cells.

V usage is TRBV30 and J usage is TRBJ1-4; 9 bases map to TRBD1. The sequence was collected from a man between 50 and 75 years old who received an inactivated influenza vaccine. This specimen was PBMCs from blood, taken roughly 24 months after vaccination. CDR3 loop: CAWRAMGQGAKLFF. The DNA for the CDR3 is TGTGCCTGGAGAGCCATGGGACAGGGCGCAAAACTGTTTTTT.